The following is a TCR beta chain sequence with its context. The antigen remains undetermined. The repertoire was sequenced with immunoSEQ multiplex PCR; TCRdb's copy has only in-frame clones and lacks some. In the table there are 210,000 or so clones, just over 90% of which are singletons. Unmatched junction bases numbered 1, after V lost 3 bases and J lost 2 bases. The germline CDR1 and CDR2 sequences are SNHLY and FYNNEI. There are 14 residues in the CDR3. This specimen comes from a study of T cell responses to AZD1222 COVID-19 vaccine. Study-wide findings and caveats: Only a handful of AZD1222 recipients, more than 5 in all, had baseline seropositivity. Donors were chiefly white British, with a greater number of females, and clonal diversity was perhaps underestimated.

This TCR derives from an adult in good health. This chain connects TRBV2 to TRBJ1-5, with 7 nucleotides matching TRBD1. Here the sequenced sample was peripheral blood, taken on day 0 of MenACWY control vaccination. Written as DNA, the CDR3 is TGTGCCAGCAGTGACGACAGGGGCAATCAGCCCCAGCATTTT. As protein: CASSDDRGNQPQHF.